The 26 T cell receptor beta chains given below trace back to one sample, sequenced in a study of blood T cell repertoires in COVID-19. Profiling relied on immunoSEQ multiplex PCR, and the TCRdb table lists in-frame clones only, not all of them. The repertoire includes approximately 210,000 clones, 82% of them detected once, and 12% sits in the top ten. Sequencing was performed on peripheral blood. The receptors stem from a woman aged 40 to 50 with acute or convalescent COVID-19.

CDR3 nucleotides: TGCGCCAGCAGTGAGTCGACGACAGGGCCTCAAGAGACCCAGTACTTC. This codes for CASSESTTGPQETQYF. This chain joins TRBV10-1 and TRBJ2-5, with TRBD1 matching over 7 bases. The CDR3 spans 16 residues. Germline V gene data show CDR1 as WNHNN and CDR2 as SYGVQD (reference sequence). The ends lost 0 bases at V and 2 bases at J; junction bases unmatched: 6.

The V call is TRBV12-3 or TRBV12-4, the J call TRBJ1-2; 11 bases map to TRBD1. There are 13 residues in the CDR3. Trimming took 6 bases from V and 6 from J; bases not matched to a gene: 3. The CDR3 bases are TGTGCCAGCAGGGGACAGGGGGAGAATGGCTACACCTTC. Translation gives CASRGQGENGYTF.

This chain connects TRBV7-9 to TRBJ1-3; D unresolved. Trimming shortened V by 6 bases and J by 3 bases, and 12 bases separated the two germline ends. The CDR3 is made up of 14 amino acids. Germline V gives CDR1 SEHNR, CDR2 FQNEAQ (reference sequence). The DNA of the CDR3 is TGTGCCAGCAGACCGGCCGGGTTTGGAAACACCATATATTTT. It encodes CASRPAGFGNTIYF.

CDR3 amino acids: CASSRGGGSTDTQYF. In DNA, the CDR3 is TGTGCCAGCAGCCGCGGGGGGGGGAGCACAGATACGCAGTATTTT. The chain joins TRBV4-2 to TRBJ2-3; 9 bases agree with TRBD2. Germline assignment: CDR1 LGHNA and CDR2 YNFKEQ. The CDR3 length is 15 residues. V was pared by 4 bases and J by 0 bases, with 2 bases of the junction left unmatched.

The chain couples TRBV5-5 to TRBJ1-3; D gene uncertain. V was pared by 1 base and J by 0 bases, with 8 bases between. CDR1 is SGHKS and CDR2 is YYEKEE in the germline V gene (reference sequence). The CDR3 runs 15 residues. The CDR3 loop is CASSLLTVSGNTIYF. DNA for the CDR3: TGTGCCAGCAGCTTGCTAACAGTCTCTGGAAACACCATATATTTT.

This chain uses TRBV3-1 (or the pseudogene TRBV3-2) with TRBJ2-1; 9 nucleotides line up with TRBD2. In germline, CDR1 is LGHDT, CDR2 YNNKEL (reference sequence). V lost 4 bases and J lost 6; bases outside the gene matches: 10. The CDR3 is 16 amino acids. The CDR3 sequence: CASSPFWAGGVNEQFF. In DNA form, the CDR3 reads TGTGCCAGCAGCCCATTCTGGGCGGGGGGGGTCAATGAGCAGTTCTTC.

The CDR3 region has the DNA TGTGCCATCAGTGAGGACAGGCTCCCCTACGAGCAGTACTTC. Translating gives CAISEDRLPYEQYF. The rearrangement links TRBV10-3 to TRBJ2-7; TRBD1 might be the D (6 bases). The CDR3 loop spans 14 amino acids. Trimming removed 2 bases from V and 2 bases from J, with 10 bases in between. Germline V CDR1 and CDR2: ENHRY, SYGVKD.

The chain is built from TRBV30 and TRBJ1-2, with a weak D call TRBD1 (6 bases). V was shortened by 1 base and J by 7 bases, with 16 bases between the two germline ends. This CDR3 is 14 amino acids long. CDR1 GTSNPN and CDR2 SVGIG come from the germline V gene (reference sequence). CDR3 in DNA: TGTGCCTGGAGTGCCCAGGGGATTGGGAGTGGCTACACCTTC. Amino acid sequence: CAWSAQGIGSGYTF.

The gene calls are TRBV3-1 (or the pseudogene TRBV3-2) and TRBJ2-7; D unclear. This CDR3 is 17 amino acids long. Germline V CDR1 and CDR2: LGHDT, YNNKEL (reference sequence). V shed 0 bases and J shed 0 bases, with 15 bases lying between them. The CDR3 DNA is TGTGCCAGCAGCCAAGATGCGGTCGGAAGCAGCTCCTACGAGCAGTACTTC. Its protein is CASSQDAVGSSSYEQYF.

The chain couples TRBV4-3 to TRBJ2-2; weak D call: TRBD1 (6 bases). V lost 0 bases to trimming and J lost 1 base, with 9 bases between them. The CDR3 has 16 amino acids. The V gene's germline CDR1 is LGHNA and CDR2 YSLEER. CDR3 loop: CASSQESGQNTGELFF. The DNA of the CDR3 is TGCGCCAGCAGCCAAGAGTCGGGACAGAACACCGGGGAGCTGTTTTTT.

The rearrangement joins TRBV27 to TRBJ2-3; the D is unclear. V was pared by 6 bases and J by 3 bases, with 10 bases between. The CDR3 runs to 13 residues. The germline CDR1 and CDR2 sequences are MNHEY and SMNVEV (reference sequence). This chain's CDR3 is CASSYLTTDTQYF. The CDR3 DNA is TGTGCCAGCAGCTACCTGACTACAGATACGCAGTATTTT.

This sequence joins TRBV7-9 and TRBJ2-5; D remains unclear. Germline V gives CDR1 SEHNR, CDR2 FQNEAQ (reference sequence). V was cut by 5 bases and J by 5 bases, with 6 bases left in between. The CDR3 runs to 11 residues. CDR3 DNA sequence: TGTGCCAGCAGCGGCCAGGAGACCCAGTACTTC. This gives the protein CASSGQETQYF.

This chain joins TRBV3-1 (or the pseudogene TRBV3-2) and TRBJ2-3; the match to TRBD2 covers 9 bases. The V gene end was trimmed by 5 bases and the J gene end by 5 bases; junction bases not matched to a gene: 11. Germline V gene sequence: CDR1 LGHDT, CDR2 YNNKEL (reference sequence). The CDR3 consists of 16 residues. CDR3 bases: TGTGCCAGCAGCTACTGGACGGGACTAGCAGTAGATACGCAGTATTTT. It encodes CASSYWTGLAVDTQYF.

The chain couples TRBV7-2 to TRBJ1-1; D possibly corresponds to TRBD1 (5 bases). The V end was cut by 4 bases, the J end by 1 base, with 7 bases between. The germline gives CDR1 SGHTA, CDR2 FQGNSA. The CDR3 runs to 13 residues. In DNA, the CDR3 is TGTGCCAGCAGCTCCGGACAGAACACTGAAGCTTTCTTT. Translating gives CASSSGQNTEAFF.

V usage is TRBV7-2 and J usage is TRBJ2-1, with a tentative D call TRBD2 (6 bases). Trimming took 1 base from V and 1 from J, leaving 8 bases between them. The CDR3 is made up of 15 amino acids. The germline V gene has CDR1 SGHTA and CDR2 FQGNSA. The DNA of the CDR3 is TGTGCCAGCAGCTTAGGCAGCGGGTCCTACAATGAGCAGTTCTTC. Translating it yields CASSLGSGSYNEQFF.

This clone was observed a single time. V is TRBV5-4 and J is TRBJ1-6; 9 positions agree with TRBD1. This CDR3 is 14 amino acids long. Trimming took 3 bases from V and 10 from J; bases not matched to a gene: 5. CDR1 is SGHNT, CDR2 YYREEE, per germline (reference sequence). CDR3 DNA sequence: TGTGCCAGCAGCTACGGGACAGGGAGATCACCCCTCCACTTT. It specifies CASSYGTGRSPLHF.

This clone was seen a handful of times. The chain joins TRBV19 to TRBJ1-3; D is ambiguous. The germline V gene encodes CDR1 LNHDA and CDR2 SQIVND (reference sequence). The CDR3 is made up of 14 amino acids. The V end lost 7 bases, the J end lost 2 bases, and 12 bases lay between the germline ends. CDR3 loop: CASKLPGAGNTIYF. CDR3 DNA sequence: TGTGCCAGTAAATTACCCGGGGCTGGAAACACCATATATTTT.

CDR3 region: CASSLRGSSYNEQFF. CDR3 DNA: TGCGCCAGCAGCCTACGGGGAAGCTCCTACAATGAGCAGTTCTTC. The chain couples TRBV4-1 to TRBJ2-1; possible D gene TRBD2, 5 bases. The V gene's germline CDR1 is MGHRA and CDR2 YSYEKL. V lost 4 bases to trimming and J lost 0 bases, with 10 bases between them. The CDR3 spans 15 residues.

The chain carries TRBV27 and TRBJ2-1, with 7 bases fitting TRBD2. J was trimmed by 2 bases and V by 7 bases; bases with no gene match: 11. This CDR3 is 16 amino acids long. The V gene's germline CDR1 is MNHEY and CDR2 SMNVEV (reference sequence). For the CDR3, the DNA is TGTGCCAGCACCCAAAGGGCGGGGGTCCCCTACAATGAGCAGTTCTTC. Amino acids: CASTQRAGVPYNEQFF.

J is TRBJ1-3 and V is TRBV27; no definite D call. Deletions cut 6 bases from V and 4 bases from J, with 7 bases between. The CDR3 is made up of 12 amino acids. In germline, CDR1 is MNHEY, CDR2 SMNVEV (reference sequence). The CDR3 region has the DNA TGTGCCAGCAGCCCGGGGGGAAACACCATATATTTT. Translated, it gives CASSPGGNTIYF.

This chain links TRBV6-5 with TRBJ2-5; 8 nucleotides agree with TRBD2. Germline V CDR1 and CDR2: MNHEY, SVGAGI. CDR3 length: 14 amino acids. V lost 7 bases, J lost 9 bases, and 13 bases stayed unmatched. The CDR3 here is CASTAAGGKLAQYF. The CDR3 region has the DNA TGTGCCAGCACCGCGGCGGGAGGAAAGTTGGCCCAGTACTTC.

The chain combines TRBV13 with TRBJ1-1; D is perhaps TRBD1 (6 bases). Between the trimmed V and J ends, which lost 6 bases and 11 bases, there was a span of 25 bases. Germline V gene lookup returns CDR1 PRHDT and CDR2 FYEKMQ (reference sequence). The CDR3 consists of 15 residues. CDR3 region: CASSLIPRDIKEAFF. CDR3 in DNA: TGTGCCAGCAGTTTAATTCCCCGGGACATAAAGGAGGCTTTCTTT.

Concerning this clone: Compared with germline, one end of the junction differs, possibly owing to a read error. This sequence joins TRBV30 and TRBJ2-3, with 7 nucleotides matching TRBD2. The CDR3 sequence is 14 residues long. From germline, CDR1 is GTSNPN and CDR2 SVGIG (reference sequence). The CDR3 DNA reads TGTGCCTGGAGTGTACCCTCCCGTCTCCTAGCGGCCACTTTT. Its translation: CAWSVPSRLLAATF.

The V and J genes are TRBV2 and TRBJ2-1, with 9 positions matching TRBD1. Germline assignment: CDR1 SNHLY and CDR2 FYNNEI. The CDR3 sequence is 16 residues long. The J segment lost 8 bases and the V segment lost 6 bases, leaving 14 bases of the junction unmatched. As DNA, the CDR3 is TGTGCCAGCAGCATCACTCCGGGACAGGGCGTGTATGAGCAGTTCTTC. Its translation is CASSITPGQGVYEQFF.

The chain carries TRBV19 and TRBJ1-1, with 12 nucleotides matching TRBD1. In germline, CDR1 is LNHDA, CDR2 SQIVND (reference sequence). The CDR3 totals 18 residues. The V segment lost 1 base and the J segment 0 bases; nucleotides outside the gene matches: 6. The CDR3 is CASSIGGTGGVLNTEAFF. The CDR3 region has the DNA TGTGCCAGTAGTATAGGAGGGACAGGGGGCGTTTTGAACACTGAAGCTTTCTTT.

This chain joins TRBV19 and TRBJ2-7; 9 bases map to TRBD1. The V gene end was trimmed by 1 base and the J gene end by 3 bases; junction bases not matched to a gene: 4. Per germline, CDR1 LNHDA and CDR2 SQIVND (reference sequence). The CDR3 contains 15 residues. The CDR3 DNA reads TGTGCCAGTAGTATAGCCGGACAGGGGAGCTACGAGCAGTACTTC. Translation: CASSIAGQGSYEQYF.